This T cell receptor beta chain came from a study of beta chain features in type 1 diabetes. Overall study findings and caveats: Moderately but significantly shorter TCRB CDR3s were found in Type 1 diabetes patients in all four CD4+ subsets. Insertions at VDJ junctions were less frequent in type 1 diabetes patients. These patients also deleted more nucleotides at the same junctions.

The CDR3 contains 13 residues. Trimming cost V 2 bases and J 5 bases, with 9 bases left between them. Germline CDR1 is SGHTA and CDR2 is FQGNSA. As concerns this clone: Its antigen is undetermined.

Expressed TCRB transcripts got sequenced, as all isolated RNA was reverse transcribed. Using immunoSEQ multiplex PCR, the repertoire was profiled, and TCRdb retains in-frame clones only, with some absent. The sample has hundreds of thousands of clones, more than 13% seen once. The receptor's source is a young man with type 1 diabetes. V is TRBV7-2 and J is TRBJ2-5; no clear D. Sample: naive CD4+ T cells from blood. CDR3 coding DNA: TGTGCCAGCAGCTTACGTGTTGTGGAGACCCAGTACTTC. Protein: CASSLRVVETQYF.